These 21 T cell receptor beta chains were sequenced from one sample in a study of blood T cells in healthy people across ages. A second PCR, run for roughly 7 to 12 cycles, used a sample-barcoded 5' primer plus a J-beta primer mix. TCRdb fed the 5' RACE reads into MiXCR, producing one record per CDR3 protein. The table lists hundreds of thousands of distinct CDR3 sequences, around 24% of them singletons. These data also featured in a second study, about T cells of mothers and their children.

Sequencing was done on a sample of blood. The receptors come from a boy between 10 and 17 years old in good health.

This clonotype showed up many times. J is TRBJ2-3 and V is TRBV7-2; no definite D call. Germline CDR1 and CDR2: SGHTA and FQGNSA. V was trimmed by 5 bases and J by 1 base, leaving 10 bases between them. The CDR3 is 14 residues long. The CDR3 protein is CASSLGPRTDTQYF. DNA for the CDR3: TGTGCCAGCAGCCTTGGACCCCGCACAGATACGCAGTATTTT.

This clonotype was seen more than once but under ten times. The rearrangement joins TRBV10-3 to TRBJ2-5, with 15 nucleotides matching TRBD2. J gave up 4 bases and V 0 bases, and 9 bases lay outside the gene matches. Germline values: CDR1 ENHRY, CDR2 SYGVKD. The CDR3 contains 19 residues. CDR3 amino acids: CAISESIPWTSGGGETQYF. In DNA, the CDR3 is TGTGCCATCAGTGAGTCGATCCCCTGGACTAGCGGGGGGGGAGAGACCCAGTACTTC.

This clonotype was seen only a few times. As DNA, the CDR3 is TGCGCCAGCAGCCAAGATCCAGGGTACTATGGCTACACCTTC. It specifies CASSQDPGYYGYTF. V usage is TRBV4-3 and J usage is TRBJ1-2, with a possible D match to TRBD1 (5 bases). V lost 0 bases and J lost 3, with 8 bases in between. CDR3 length: 14 amino acids. The V gene's germline CDR1 is LGHNA and CDR2 YSLEER.

Details on this clonotype: The missing conserved phenylalanine or tryptophan at the end of this CDR3 makes a read error likely. This sequence joins TRBV7-9 and TRBJ2-5; TRBD2 agrees at 10 bases. The J segment lost 3 bases and the V segment lost 3 bases, leaving 7 bases of the junction unmatched. The CDR3 runs 16 residues. Germline values: CDR1 SEHNR, CDR2 FQNEAQ (reference sequence). The CDR3 reads CASSFAGLAEKETQYL. For the CDR3, the DNA is TGTGCCAGCAGCTTTGCAGGACTAGCGGAGAAAGAGACCCAGTACCTC.

This clonotype was counted a few times. The J gene is TRBJ1-5, the V gene TRBV7-2; perhaps TRBD1 as D (6 bases). Germline V gives CDR1 SGHTA, CDR2 FQGNSA. The CDR3 is 17 amino acids. V lost 2 bases and J 1 base, leaving 15 bases between the germline ends. The CDR3 spells CASSLPGGGGSNQPQHF. In nucleotides, the CDR3 is TGTGCCAGCAGCTTACCGGGGGGCGGCGGGAGCAATCAGCCCCAGCATTTT.

Only a few counts were recorded for this clonotype. V is TRBV27 and J is TRBJ2-1; D remains unclear. CDR1 MNHEY and CDR2 SMNVEV come from the germline V gene (reference sequence). V lost 0 bases and J lost 6, with 9 bases in between. The CDR3 spans 14 residues. The CDR3 DNA follows: TGTGCCAGCAGTTTATCGAGTAGCCGCAATGAGCAGTTCTTC. It codes for CASSLSSSRNEQFF.

The chain couples TRBV20-1 to TRBJ2-7; D is uncertain. CDR1 and CDR2 (germline): DFQATT, SNEGSKA (reference sequence). The CDR3 has 13 amino acids. The V and J ends lost 3 bases and 6 bases respectively, with 15 bases between them. The CDR3: CSARGGLWIEQYF. The CDR3, as DNA: TGCAGTGCTAGGGGTGGGCTCTGGATCGAGCAGTACTTC.

To note about this clonotype: This could be a read error, since a much larger clone is one nucleotide away. The chain carries TRBV7-9 and TRBJ2-5, with D possibly TRBD2 on 6 matching bases. CDR1 is SEHNR and CDR2 is FQNEAQ in the germline V gene (reference sequence). V was shortened by 5 bases and J by 9 bases, with 16 bases between the two germline ends. This CDR3 comprises 13 residues. The CDR3 region is CASSVGGREAQYF. The DNA of the CDR3 is TGTGCCAGCAGCGTCGGAGGAAGGGAGGCCCAGTACTTC.

This clonotype was seen a few times. The chain is built from TRBV7-9 and TRBJ2-5; D is undetermined. Germline V gene data show CDR1 as SEHNR and CDR2 as FQNEAQ (reference sequence). The CDR3 extends over 12 amino acids. V was shortened by 4 bases and J by 1 base, with 4 bases between the two germline ends. The CDR3 sequence is CASSSTQETQYF. In nucleotides, the CDR3 is TGTGCCAGCAGCTCGACCCAAGAGACCCAGTACTTC. The variable domain in full, with the rest retrieved from reference TRBV7-9 and TRBJ2-5, is DTGVSQNPRHKITKRGQNVTFRCDPISEHNRLYWYRQTLGQGPEFLTYFQNEAQLEKSRLLSDRFSAERPKGSFSTLEIQRTEQGDSAMYLCASSSTQETQYFGPGTRLLVL.

This clonotype was counted between two and nine times. This chain uses TRBV6-2 or TRBV6-3 with TRBJ1-1; TRBD1 is a possible D gene (6 bases). Germline V gene sequence: CDR1 MNHEY, CDR2 SVGEGT. V was shortened by 6 bases and J by 10 bases, with 21 bases between the two germline ends. This CDR3 comprises 14 residues. CDR3 sequence (DNA): TGTGCCAGCAGCCGCAATGGCGGGGGGCTTGGAGCTTTCTTT. As protein: CASSRNGGGLGAFF.

This clonotype was detected only a few times. The CDR3 loop is CASSLAGGDQPQHF. CDR3 in DNA: TGTGCCAGCAGCTTAGCAGGGGGCGATCAGCCCCAGCATTTT. The chain combines TRBV7-6 with TRBJ1-5; 7 nucleotides match TRBD1. Trimming took 0 bases from V and 5 from J; bases not matched to a gene: 1. The germline gives CDR1 SGHVS, CDR2 FNYEAQ. The CDR3 spans 14 residues.

The table lists this clonotype with a few counts. The chain carries TRBV4-1 and TRBJ1-6, with D maybe TRBD1 (6 bases). Germline CDR1 MGHRA, CDR2 YSYEKL. The CDR3 has 17 amino acids. V shed 2 bases and J shed 6 bases, with 17 bases lying between them. The CDR3 bases are TGCGCCAGCAGCCAACTCGGGGGGGGCGTAGGTAATTCACCCCTCCACTTT. Its protein product is CASSQLGGGVGNSPLHF.

This chain connects TRBV28 to TRBJ2-1; 12 bases are shared with TRBD2. CDR3 length equals 16 residues. Germline V CDR1 and CDR2: MDHEN, SYDVKM. V lost 2 bases to trimming and J lost 5 bases; unmatched junction nucleotides: 4. The CDR3 sequence: CASSLLAGGVNNEQFF. CDR3 DNA: TGTGCCAGCAGTTTACTAGCGGGAGGGGTGAACAATGAGCAGTTCTTC.

The table lists this clonotype with many counts. The chain carries TRBV27 and TRBJ2-3, with D uncertain. The CDR3 runs 12 residues. Germline V gene data show CDR1 as MNHEY and CDR2 as SMNVEV (reference sequence). Between the trimmed V and J ends, which lost 6 bases and 1 base, there was a span of 5 bases. CDR3 protein: CASSPGTDTQYF. The DNA for the CDR3 is TGTGCCAGCAGCCCCGGCACAGATACGCAGTATTTT.

This clonotype was observed a single time. The chain links TRBV6-2 or TRBV6-3 to TRBJ2-1; D is ambiguous. CDR1 is MNHEY, CDR2 SVGEGT, per germline. Trimming cost V 4 bases and J 4 bases, with 8 bases left between them. This CDR3 comprises 13 residues. The CDR3 region is CASSWATYNEQFF. CDR3 bases: TGTGCCAGCAGTTGGGCTACGTACAATGAGCAGTTCTTC.

The chain carries TRBV19 and TRBJ2-7; weak D call: TRBD1 (5 bases). The J call may be mistaken, given a closer DNA end match to TRBJ2-1. This CDR3 is built from 13 residues. Germline CDR1 LNHDA, CDR2 SQIVND (reference sequence). The CDR3 nucleotides are TGTGCCAGCCAGGGTCCTTTCTACAATGAGCAGTTCTTC. This gives the protein CASQGPFYNEQFF.

This clonotype was recorded once. The junction departs from the called germline gene at one end, perhaps through a read error. The V and J genes are TRBV4-2 and TRBJ2-7; 7 nucleotides align to TRBD2. Germline CDR1 is LGHNA and CDR2 is YNFKEQ. This CDR3 is built from 16 residues. Written as DNA, the CDR3 is TGTGCCAGCAGCGAAGATGGCAGCGGGGACTCCTACGAGCAGTACTTC. It encodes CASSEDGSGDSYEQYF.

This clonotype was observed a handful of times. The CDR3 is CASSLTGSNTGELFF. In nucleotides, the CDR3 is TGCGCCAGCAGCTTGACAGGGTCGAACACCGGGGAGCTGTTTTTT. The chain joins TRBV5-1 to TRBJ2-2, with TRBD1 as a possible D gene (6 bases). CDR1 and CDR2 (germline): SGHRS, YFSETQ. Trimming took off 1 base at V and 0 bases at J, with 7 bases between the two ends. The CDR3 sequence is 15 residues long.

This chain links TRBV20-1 with TRBJ2-5, with D possibly being TRBD1 (7 bases). Germline CDR1 is DFQATT and CDR2 is SNEGSKA (reference sequence). The CDR3 sequence is 13 residues long. Trimming removed 5 bases at V and 5 bases at J, with 15 bases between. The CDR3 region is CSAGATGRETQYF. The CDR3 DNA reads TGCAGTGCTGGGGCGACAGGGAGGGAGACCCAGTACTTC.

The CDR3 here is CASSQDRMPNTEAFF. The DNA of the CDR3 is TGTGCCAGCAGCCAAGATAGGATGCCGAACACTGAAGCTTTCTTT. The chain carries TRBV4-2 and TRBJ1-1; D not resolved. The germline V gene encodes CDR1 LGHNA and CDR2 YNFKEQ. V lost 0 bases and J 1 base, leaving 9 bases between the germline ends. This CDR3 comprises 15 residues.

A few counts support this clonotype. This rearrangement joins TRBV29-1 to TRBJ2-1, with D possibly TRBD2 on 5 matching bases. Germline V gene data show CDR1 as SQVTM and CDR2 as ANQGSEA. V lost 1 base and J 1 base, leaving 17 bases between the germline ends. The length of the CDR3 is 17 residues. CDR3 region: CSVEGRVSEGSYNEQFF. In DNA, the CDR3 is TGCAGCGTTGAAGGCAGAGTCAGTGAGGGTTCCTACAATGAGCAGTTCTTC.